The 29 T cell receptor beta chains below come from one sample, sequenced in a study of T cells in localized non-small cell lung cancer. Profiled with immunoSEQ multiplex PCR; TCRdb holds only in-frame clones, not every one. The sample lists some 20,000 clones, 90% occurring once. The input for sequencing was peripheral blood, taken before any cancer treatment. These TCRs come from a woman between 40 and 69 years old with stage I lung adenocarcinoma.

In DNA, the CDR3 is TGCGCCAGCAGCTTGTCGGGGGCACCTAATGAAAAACTGTTTTTT. Translating it yields CASSLSGAPNEKLFF. This chain connects TRBV5-1 to TRBJ1-4; TRBD1 is a possible D gene (6 bases). The V end was cut by 1 base, the J end by 3 bases, with 10 bases between. This CDR3 comprises 15 residues. The germline V gene has CDR1 SGHRS and CDR2 YFSETQ.

The chain links TRBV28 to TRBJ2-7; the match to TRBD2 covers 13 bases. This CDR3 is 15 amino acids long. V lost 5 bases and J lost 4; bases outside the gene matches: 5. CDR1 is MDHEN, CDR2 SYDVKM, per germline. CDR3 sequence reads: CASSTGTSGVYEQYF. DNA for the CDR3: TGTGCCAGCAGTACCGGGACTAGCGGGGTATACGAGCAGTACTTC.

This rearrangement joins TRBV30 to TRBJ1-2; D perhaps matches TRBD1 (5 bases). Germline V gene data show CDR1 as GTSNPN and CDR2 as SVGIG (reference sequence). The CDR3 runs to 12 residues. The V end was cut by 5 bases, the J end by 6 bases, with 13 bases between. CDR3 amino acids: CAWLRGSDGYTF. In nucleotides, the CDR3 is TGTGCCTGGCTCCGGGGGAGCGATGGCTACACCTTC. The variable domain in full, completed from reference TRBV30 and TRBJ1-2, reads SQTIHQWPATLVQPVGSPLSLECTVEGTSNPNLYWYRQAAGRGLQLLFYSVGIGQISSEVPQNLSASRPQDRQFILSSKKLLLSDSGFYLCAWLRGSDGYTFGSGTRLTVV.

This clone occurred once. The chain recombines TRBV6-5 with TRBJ2-6; D is perhaps TRBD2 (5 bases). The CDR3 spans 15 residues. V lost 4 bases to trimming and J lost 2 bases, with 9 bases between them. Germline V lookup: CDR1 MNHEY, CDR2 SVGAGI. This chain's CDR3 is CASSSTGTGANVLTF. In nucleotides, the CDR3 is TGTGCCAGCAGTTCAACGGGGACTGGGGCCAACGTCCTGACTTTC.

This chain joins TRBV28 and TRBJ2-3; 9 bases match TRBD2. The CDR3 is 14 residues long. V gave up 8 bases and J gave up 1 base; unmatched junction bases: 4. Germline loops: CDR1 MDHEN, CDR2 SYDVKM. As DNA, the CDR3 is TGTGCCAGCCGGAAGCGGGAGGGCACAGATACGCAGTATTTT. This sequence encodes CASRKREGTDTQYF.

V and J are TRBV6-5 and TRBJ1-1; TRBD1 is a possible D gene (6 bases). Looked up from germline, CDR1 is MNHEY and CDR2 is SVGAGI. V was pared by 4 bases and J by 2 bases, with 17 bases between. The CDR3 consists of 16 residues. For the CDR3, the DNA is TGTGCCAGCAGTTCCATCACAGGGCCACTTAACACTGAAGCTTTCTTT. As protein: CASSSITGPLNTEAFF.

This chain links TRBV18 with TRBJ1-4, with D uncertain. The V end was cut by 3 bases, the J end by 4 bases, with 12 bases between. Germline CDR1 and CDR2: KGHSH and LQKENI. The CDR3 covers 15 residues. The CDR3, as DNA: TGTGCCAGCTCACCGGGCAGAGGTTATAATGAAAAACTGTTTTTT. This sequence encodes CASSPGRGYNEKLFF.

The rearrangement joins TRBV16 to TRBJ2-3, with 8 bases that match TRBD1. The CDR3 sequence is 15 residues long. The ends lost 1 base at V and 2 bases at J; junction bases unmatched: 2. Germline V gives CDR1 KGHSY, CDR2 FQNENV. The CDR3 reads CASSQWGQDTDTQYF. The CDR3 DNA reads as TGTGCCAGCAGCCAATGGGGACAGGACACAGATACGCAGTATTTT.

This chain links TRBV28 with TRBJ1-4; D remains unclear. Trimming stripped 3 bases from V and 14 bases from J, with 13 bases between. Germline V gene lookup returns CDR1 MDHEN and CDR2 SYDVKM. This CDR3 comprises 12 residues. CDR3 coding DNA: TGTGCCAGCAGTTTGGTCGTCAGTAAGCTGTTTTTT. It encodes CASSLVVSKLFF.

The V and J genes are TRBV30 and TRBJ2-7; TRBD2 agrees at 8 bases. CDR1 is GTSNPN, CDR2 SVGIG, per germline (reference sequence). Trimming took 0 bases from V and 6 from J; bases not matched to a gene: 13. This CDR3 has 16 amino acids. CDR3 region: CAWSVLTGGTYSEQYF. Here the CDR3 DNA reads TGTGCCTGGAGTGTACTAACGGGAGGGACCTACTCCGAGCAGTACTTC.

The rearrangement links TRBV6-5 to TRBJ1-2; possibly TRBD1 for D (5 bases). The CDR3 has 15 amino acids. The germline V gene has CDR1 MNHEY and CDR2 SVGAGI. V was cut by 7 bases and J by 8 bases, with 23 bases left in between. CDR3 nucleotide sequence: TGTGCCAGCACCCCCCGACAGCCAAGGGAGGGAGGCTACACCTTC. Amino acids: CASTPRQPREGGYTF.

This rearrangement joins TRBV4-1 to TRBJ2-2, with no clear D. CDR3 size: 13 residues. V dropped 9 bases and J dropped 3 bases, with 11 bases sitting between them. Germline CDR1 reads MGHRA; CDR2 reads YSYEKL. The CDR3 here is CASAPLHTGELFF. The CDR3 nucleotides are TGCGCCAGTGCTCCATTACACACCGGGGAGCTGTTTTTT.

The chain is built from TRBV9 and TRBJ1-2, with a weak D call TRBD1 (5 bases). CDR3 length equals 15 residues. Germline CDR1 and CDR2: SGDLS and YYNGEE. Trimming removed 0 bases at V and 2 bases at J, with 11 bases between. CDR3 in DNA: TGTGCCAGCAGCGTAGGCCAGGGCCCAAACTATGGCTACACCTTC. Its translation is CASSVGQGPNYGYTF.

The rearrangement uses TRBV4-3 and TRBJ2-4, with D perhaps TRBD1 (5 bases). The CDR3 covers 16 residues. Trimming took off 0 bases at V and 3 bases at J, with 12 bases between the two ends. Germline CDR1 is LGHNA and CDR2 is YSLEER. The CDR3 coding sequence is TGCGCCAGCAGCCAAGATTACACAGGCTTCAAAAACATTCAGTACTTC. This translates into CASSQDYTGFKNIQYF.

The chain is built from TRBV19 and TRBJ2-5; D is undetermined. CDR1 and CDR2 from the germline V gene are LNHDA and SQIVND (reference sequence). Trimming took off 4 bases at V and 1 base at J, with 7 bases between the two ends. CDR3 size: 13 residues. The CDR3 DNA reads TGTGCCAGTAGTAGGAGCGCCCAAGAGACCCAGTACTTC. Encoded protein: CASSRSAQETQYF.

The rearrangement uses TRBV7-8 and TRBJ2-2, with 9 bases fitting TRBD2. The V gene's germline CDR1 is SGHVS and CDR2 FQNEAQ. V was pared by 3 bases and J by 6 bases, with 14 bases of the junction left unmatched. The CDR3 is 18 amino acids. The CDR3 loop reads CASSFPKRAGGVAGELFF. In DNA, the CDR3 is TGTGCCAGCAGCTTCCCTAAGCGGGCGGGAGGGGTCGCCGGGGAGCTGTTTTTT. Filled out from reference TRBV7-8 and TRBJ2-2, the complete variable domain reads GAGVSQSPRYKVAKRGQDVALRCDPISGHVSLFWYQQALGQGPEFLTYFQNEAQLDKSGLPSDRFFAERPEGSVSTLKIQRTQQEDSAVYLCASSFPKRAGGVAGELFFGEGSRLTVL.

The chain carries TRBV30 and TRBJ2-7, with D perhaps assigned TRBD1 or TRBD2 (5 bases each). The CDR3 totals 12 residues. The V gene lost 5 bases and the J gene lost 2 bases, with 10 bases spanning the gap. CDR1 is GTSNPN, CDR2 SVGIG, per germline (reference sequence). CDR3 amino acids: CAWGDGPYEQYF. CDR3 DNA sequence: TGTGCCTGGGGGGACGGGCCCTACGAGCAGTACTTC. Variable domain in full (rest from reference TRBV30 and TRBJ2-7): SQTIHQWPATLVQPVGSPLSLECTVEGTSNPNLYWYRQAAGRGLQLLFYSVGIGQISSEVPQNLSASRPQDRQFILSSKKLLLSDSGFYLCAWGDGPYEQYFGPGTRLTVT.

The chain recombines TRBV10-2 with TRBJ2-3; 12 bases match TRBD2. Germline trimming cut 9 bases from V and 5 bases from J; bases unmatched to any gene: 6. Germline CDR1 is WSHSY and CDR2 is SAAADI. This CDR3 is 14 amino acids long. The CDR3 nucleotides are TGCGCCAGTTCCCTAGCGGGAGGGATAGATACGCAGTATTTT. This sequence encodes CASSLAGGIDTQYF.

This chain uses TRBV28 with TRBJ1-2; possible D gene TRBD1, 5 bases. Between the trimmed V and J ends, which lost 8 bases and 4 bases, there was a span of 14 bases. This CDR3 has 13 amino acids. Germline V gene data show CDR1 as MDHEN and CDR2 as SYDVKM. CDR3 region: CASSGLNLYGYTF. CDR3 nucleotides: TGTGCCAGCTCGGGACTGAACCTCTATGGCTACACCTTC.

The chain uses TRBV15 and TRBJ1-5, with a possible D match to TRBD1 (6 bases). CDR3 size: 15 residues. Per the germline V gene, CDR1 is LNHNV and CDR2 is YYDKDF (reference sequence). Trimming removed 0 bases at V and 4 bases at J, with 10 bases between. CDR3 protein: CATSRETGRNQPQHF. As DNA, the CDR3 is TGTGCCACCAGCAGAGAAACAGGGAGGAATCAGCCCCAGCATTTT.

This chain connects TRBV19 to TRBJ1-2; D gene unclear. Trimming shortened V by 3 bases and J by 6 bases, and 5 bases separated the two germline ends. Per germline, CDR1 LNHDA and CDR2 SQIVND (reference sequence). CDR3 length equals 11 residues. CDR3 protein: CASSIKDGYTF. CDR3 DNA sequence: TGTGCCAGTAGTATTAAAGATGGCTACACCTTC. Together with reference TRBV19 and TRBJ1-2, the CDR3 gives the full variable domain: DGGITQSPKYLFRKEGQNVTLSCEQNLNHDAMYWYRQDPGQGLRLIYYSQIVNDFQKGDIAEGYSVSREKKESFPLTVTSAQKNPTAFYLCASSIKDGYTFGSGTRLTVV.

This clone was recorded only once. The chain couples TRBV5-5 to TRBJ2-1, with D unresolved. The CDR3 consists of 13 residues. Germline values: CDR1 SGHKS, CDR2 YYEKEE (reference sequence). The V end was cut by 4 bases, the J end by 6 bases, with 11 bases between. This CDR3 reads CASSRDFSNEQFF. Here the CDR3 DNA reads TGTGCCAGCAGCCGTGACTTCTCCAATGAGCAGTTCTTC.

This chain links TRBV7-2 with TRBJ1-1; TRBD1 is a possible D gene (6 bases). Germline CDR1 is SGHTA and CDR2 is FQGNSA. This CDR3 contains 15 residues. The V end lost 6 bases, the J end lost 2 bases, and 16 bases lay between the germline ends. DNA for the CDR3: TGTGCCAGCAGACACCTCAGGGGCCTCAACACTGAAGCTTTCTTT. Its translation: CASRHLRGLNTEAFF.

The chain is built from TRBV4-3 and TRBJ2-3, with a tentative D call TRBD2 (6 bases). Looked up from germline, CDR1 is LGHNA and CDR2 is YSLEER. The CDR3 is 15 amino acids. The V and J ends lost 5 bases and 6 bases respectively, with 18 bases between them. CDR3 in DNA: TGCGCCAGCAGCTCCCGGGACCGGGAGACCGATACGCAGTATTTT. Encoded protein: CASSSRDRETDTQYF.

The DNA for the CDR3 is TGTGCCAGCAGTTCAGGGGGGAACACCGGGGAGCTGTTTTTT. It yields the protein CASSSGGNTGELFF. The chain uses TRBV11-3 and TRBJ2-2; 7 bases fit TRBD1. The CDR3 loop spans 14 amino acids. J gave up 1 base and V 6 bases, and 2 bases lay outside the gene matches. Germline CDR1 reads SGHNT; CDR2 reads YENEEA.

CDR3: CATQDSFYEQYF. In DNA form, the CDR3 reads TGTGCCACCCAGGACAGTTTCTACGAGCAGTACTTC. The rearrangement links TRBV2 to TRBJ2-7; D might be TRBD1 (6 bases). Trimming left V 10 bases short and J 3 bases short, with 13 bases between. This CDR3 comprises 12 residues. CDR1 SNHLY and CDR2 FYNNEI come from the germline V gene.

The chain's CDR3 is CASSPNGGSQHF. The CDR3 DNA reads as TGTGCCAGCTCACCAAATGGAGGGTCCCAGCATTTT. The V and J genes are TRBV18 and TRBJ1-5, with D unresolved. The V and J ends lost 2 bases and 11 bases respectively, with 10 bases between them. In germline, CDR1 is KGHSH, CDR2 LQKENI. CDR3 length: 12 residues.

The gene calls are TRBV7-2 and TRBJ2-1; no clear D gene. The CDR3 consists of 13 residues. Germline values: CDR1 SGHTA, CDR2 FQGNSA. V lost 5 bases and J 7 bases, leaving 12 bases between the germline ends. The CDR3 region is CASSLTGENEQFF. The CDR3 DNA follows: TGTGCCAGCAGCCTTACCGGAGAGAATGAGCAGTTCTTC.

The CDR3 DNA reads TGTGCCAGCAGCCTGACCGGGGGCTACACCTTC. Protein product: CASSLTGGYTF. V usage is TRBV12-1 and J usage is TRBJ1-2. TRBV12-1 is reported as a pseudogene. The CDR3 is 11 amino acids.